The subject of this entry is one T cell receptor (beta chain). Its antigen is not identified. Using immunoSEQ multiplex PCR, the repertoire was profiled, and TCRdb retains in-frame clones only, with some absent. The data show roughly 380,000 clones, around 90% seen once. This CDR3 is 12 amino acids long. Germline CDR1 and CDR2: SGDLS and YYNGEE. V was cut by 2 bases and J by 13 bases, with 16 bases left in between. The data were taken from a study of Ad26.COV2.S vaccination and SARS-CoV-2 variants. Study results and caveats: Higher spike-specific TCR breadth was found in vaccine recipients than in placebo recipients. The analyses of TCR breadth and depth may have understated the size of total T cell responses. Substantial response breadth was reportedly seen for spike-specific CD8+ and CD4+ T cells after vaccination. Recipients of either vaccine or placebo displayed similar breadth of non-spike TCRs.

The sample consisted of peripheral blood, taken after recovery from COVID-19. The sequence derives from a human donor who had recovered from COVID-19. This chain connects TRBV9 to TRBJ2-7, with D perhaps TRBD1 (5 bases). The CDR3, as DNA: TGTGCCAGCAGCGTTGCTCGACAGTCCGGATACTTC. It is translated as CASSVARQSGYF.